The 22 T cell receptor beta chains presented below share a single source sample, sequenced in a study of T cell responses to AZD1222 COVID-19 vaccine. Sequenced by immunoSEQ multiplex PCR; TCRdb stores in-frame clones only, minus some. The sample carries about 110,000 clones, 81% recorded once. This specimen was peripheral blood, taken on day 0 of AZD1222 vaccination. Receptors originate from an adult in good health.

This clone was observed a handful of times. This chain joins TRBV28 and TRBJ1-5; D call uncertain. The V end lost 7 bases, the J end lost 2 bases, and 15 bases lay between the germline ends. Germline V CDR1 and CDR2: MDHEN, SYDVKM. The CDR3 sequence is 15 residues long. CDR3 in amino acids: CASTPSDPGNQPQHF. In DNA form, the CDR3 reads TGTGCCAGCACCCCATCTGACCCTGGCAATCAGCCCCAGCATTTT.

Notes on this clone: At one end, the junction sequence differs from germline, possibly due to a read error. Other DNA sequences in this specimen translate into the identical CDR3. This chain connects TRBV11-2 to TRBJ2-7, with unresolved D. This CDR3 region has 13 residues. Germline V gene lookup returns CDR1 SGHAT and CDR2 FQNNGV. The CDR3 spells CASSSRAVYEQYF. The CDR3 DNA is TGTGCCAGCAGCTCAAGGGCGGTCTACGAGCAATACTTC.

This chain joins TRBV12-5 and TRBJ1-1; TRBD1 matches at 8 bases. The CDR3 spans 15 residues. Looked up from germline, CDR1 is LGHNT and CDR2 is FRNRAP. V shed 2 bases, J shed 5 bases, and the junction held 7 bases outside the gene matches. The CDR3: CASGLQGTGLTEAFF. CDR3 bases: TGTGCTAGTGGTTTGCAGGGGACAGGCCTGACTGAAGCTTTCTTT. The whole variable domain, remainder taken from reference TRBV12-5 and TRBJ1-1, is DARVTQTPRHKVTEMGQEVTMRCQPILGHNTVFWYRQTMMQGLELLAYFRNRAPLDDSGMPKDRFSAEMPDATLATLKIQPSEPRDSAVYFCASGLQGTGLTEAFFGQGTRLTVV.

J is TRBJ2-2 and V is TRBV28; a possible D gene is TRBD2 (6 bases). Germline-derived CDR1 and CDR2 are MDHEN and SYDVKM. The CDR3 consists of 14 residues. Trimming took 4 bases from V and 7 from J, leaving 13 bases between them. CDR3 in DNA: TGTGCCAGCAGTTCCGGAGGGACGGGCGGGGAGCTGTTTTTT. It is translated as CASSSGGTGGELFF.

This clone was seen a single time. The chain carries TRBV7-9 and TRBJ2-3; D remains ambiguous. This CDR3 region has 14 residues. The germline CDR1 and CDR2 sequences are SEHNR and FQNEAQ (reference sequence). The ends were cut back, 6 bases at V and 2 bases at J, with 12 bases in the middle. This CDR3 is CASRGWGPTDTQYF. CDR3 nucleotides: TGTGCCAGCAGGGGGTGGGGTCCCACAGATACGCAGTATTTT.

J is TRBJ2-7 and V is TRBV20-1; D unresolved. CDR1 and CDR2 (germline): DFQATT, SNEGSKA (reference sequence). Trimming stripped 5 bases from V and 2 bases from J, with 7 bases between. The length of the CDR3 is 11 residues. The CDR3 protein is CSALVAYEQYF. CDR3 bases: TGCAGTGCTCTAGTAGCCTACGAGCAGTACTTC.

CDR3 bases: TGTGCCAGTAGTCCTTGGACAGGGAGGCCCACTGGGGCCAACGTCCTGACTTTC. As protein: CASSPWTGRPTGANVLTF. V is TRBV19 and J is TRBJ2-6; 8 nucleotides align to TRBD1. The V segment lost 5 bases and the J segment 2 bases; nucleotides outside the gene matches: 11. The CDR3 runs to 18 residues. The V gene's germline CDR1 is LNHDA and CDR2 SQIVND (reference sequence).

J is TRBJ1-1 and V is TRBV6-2 or TRBV6-3; D is unresolved. Germline V gives CDR1 MNHEY, CDR2 SVGEGT. There are 14 residues in the CDR3. V was cut by 2 bases and J by 1 base, with 8 bases left in between. This CDR3 reads CASSYEGRNTEAFF. The DNA for the CDR3 is TGTGCCAGCAGTTACGAGGGCAGGAACACTGAAGCTTTCTTT.

This sequence joins TRBV24-1 and TRBJ2-2; 9 bases fit TRBD1. The junction had 5 bases not matched to a gene; V was cut back by 7 bases and J by 3 bases. This CDR3 contains 15 residues. Per the germline V gene, CDR1 is KGHDR and CDR2 is SFDVKD. The CDR3 spells CATSTGTGYTGELFF. The CDR3 DNA follows: TGTGCCACCAGCACCGGGACAGGGTACACCGGGGAGCTGTTTTTT.

The chain uses TRBV7-9 and TRBJ1-1; D gene ambiguous. Germline lookup yields CDR1 SEHNR and CDR2 FQNEAQ (reference sequence). CDR3 size: 14 residues. Trimming cost V 1 base and J 2 bases, with 8 bases left between them. CDR3 bases: TGTGCCAGCAGCTTAGAGCAAGAAAACACTGAAGCTTTCTTT. It specifies CASSLEQENTEAFF.

The chain couples TRBV6-1 to TRBJ2-5, with 9 nucleotides matching TRBD1. The CDR3 extends over 15 amino acids. Per germline, CDR1 MNHNS and CDR2 SASEGT. V lost 2 bases to trimming and J lost 5 bases; unmatched junction nucleotides: 6. In nucleotides, the CDR3 is TGTGCCAGCAGTGAATTACAGGGGGCGGCGGAGACCCAGTACTTC. Translating it yields CASSELQGAAETQYF.

The V call is TRBV6-5, the J call TRBJ1-2, with D unresolved. The ends were cut back, 0 bases at V and 6 bases at J, with 11 bases in the middle. The CDR3 totals 14 residues. The germline V gene encodes CDR1 MNHEY and CDR2 SVGAGI. The CDR3 nucleotides read TGTGCCAGCAGTTACTCGACTTCTGGGAATGGCTACACCTTC. Translation: CASSYSTSGNGYTF.

The CDR3 spells CSASTGYNEQFF. The CDR3 nucleotides read TGCAGTGCTAGTACCGGGTACAATGAGCAGTTCTTC. The V gene is TRBV20-1, the J gene TRBJ2-1; the D is unclear. Trimming removed 3 bases at V and 4 bases at J, with 7 bases between. The CDR3 has 12 residues. The germline V gene encodes CDR1 DFQATT and CDR2 SNEGSKA (reference sequence).

The chain has TRBV7-2 and TRBJ1-1, with D unclear. The CDR3 spans 15 residues. V gave up 2 bases and J gave up 1 base, with 11 bases separating them. Germline assignment: CDR1 SGHTA and CDR2 FQGNSA. The CDR3 nucleotides are TGTGCCAGCAGCTTAAGCGGAGGGTCGAACACTGAAGCTTTCTTT. It yields the protein CASSLSGGSNTEAFF.

The rearrangement uses TRBV10-2 and TRBJ2-3; no clear D gene. CDR1 is WSHSY and CDR2 is SAAADI in the germline V gene. CDR3 size: 15 residues. V lost 3 bases and J lost 1, with 11 bases in between. The CDR3 is CASSDVGMGTDTQYF. The CDR3 region has the DNA TGCGCCAGCAGTGACGTGGGAATGGGCACAGATACGCAGTATTTT.

This clone has just a few counts. The chain couples TRBV3-1 (or the pseudogene TRBV3-2) to TRBJ1-2, with 9 bases fitting TRBD1. Losses at the gene ends were 4 bases for V and 6 bases for J; bases not matched to a gene: 3. Germline CDR1 and CDR2: LGHDT and YNNKEL (reference sequence). This CDR3 region has 13 residues. The CDR3 region has the DNA TGTGCCAGCAGCCTCGGGACAGGGAATGGCTACACCTTC. Translating gives CASSLGTGNGYTF.

This rearrangement joins TRBV30 to TRBJ1-6; no clear D gene. CDR3 length: 15 amino acids. The V end was cut by 6 bases, the J end by 9 bases, with 21 bases between. The germline V gene has CDR1 GTSNPN and CDR2 SVGIG (reference sequence). CDR3 in DNA: TGTGCCTGCCTAGGAGCTACCGGGTCCGGTTCACCCCTCCACTTT. As protein: CACLGATGSGSPLHF.

This chain links TRBV5-1 with TRBJ2-2; D call uncertain. The V gene lost 4 bases and the J gene lost 2 bases, with 12 bases spanning the gap. This CDR3 is 15 amino acids long. Germline lookup yields CDR1 SGHRS and CDR2 YFSETQ. CDR3 residues: CASSRTDLNTGELFF. In DNA, the CDR3 is TGCGCCAGCAGCCGGACGGACCTTAACACCGGGGAGCTGTTTTTT.

The rearrangement links TRBV6-5 to TRBJ2-5, with D tentatively TRBD1 (6 bases). Germline CDR1 is MNHEY and CDR2 is SVGAGI. V was clipped by 0 bases and J by 5 bases, with 10 bases between them. The CDR3 spans 14 residues. In DNA form, the CDR3 reads TGTGCCAGCAGTTACTCGACGCAGGGGGAGACCCAGTACTTC. This codes for CASSYSTQGETQYF.

The rearrangement links TRBV19 to TRBJ1-2, with 11 bases that match TRBD1. Germline CDR1 is LNHDA and CDR2 is SQIVND (reference sequence). Germline trimming cut 0 bases from V and 3 bases from J; bases unmatched to any gene: 15. The CDR3 sequence is 20 residues long. The CDR3 bases are TGTGCCAGTAGTATAGAAGGGCTGGGACAGGACAGGGGGCTCGACTATGGCTACACCTTC. Its translation is CASSIEGLGQDRGLDYGYTF.

This clone was seen more than once but under ten times. The rearrangement joins TRBV4-3 to TRBJ2-6; D gene uncertain. The CDR3 consists of 16 residues. Per germline, CDR1 LGHNA and CDR2 YSLEER. V gave up 0 bases and J gave up 1 base, with 7 bases separating them. DNA for the CDR3: TGCGCCAGCAGCCAAGATACTGGTTCTGGGGCCAACGTCCTGACTTTC. Translating it yields CASSQDTGSGANVLTF.

This chain uses TRBV5-1 with TRBJ1-4; TRBD1 matches at 10 bases. J was trimmed by 1 base and V by 1 base; bases with no gene match: 19. Germline V gives CDR1 SGHRS, CDR2 YFSETQ. The CDR3 loop spans 22 amino acids. The CDR3 DNA follows: TGCGCCAGCAGCTTGAGGCCGGGACAGGGGCCAGTATTGGTGGTAACTAATGAAAAACTGTTTTTT. This gives the protein CASSLRPGQGPVLVVTNEKLFF.